Listed here is a single TCR beta chain. Its antigen is currently unknown. These data belong to a study of Graves' ophthalmopathy and Graves' hyperthyroidism. Study-wide results and caveats: For predicting ophthalmopathy progression, the model had nearly 71% sensitivity and nearly 75% specificity. Detection in blood was also observed for most expanded thyroid clonotypes above 0.001 frequency.

Establishment of the diagnosis relied upon clinical symptoms, serum thyroxine, TRAb, thyroid ultrasound and orbital computed tomography. RNA transcripts were the source from which TCR beta CDR3 regions were amplified. HTBI primers primed a first-round RT-PCR, and a second-round multiplex PCR followed. TCRdb reprocessed the multiplex PCR reads via MiXCR and lists one record per CDR3 protein. The data contain 600,000 to 700,000 distinct CDR3 sequences, roughly 41% of them seen just once; the ten biggest clones take up about 3.3%. Trimming left V 2 bases short and J 6 bases short, with 10 bases between. CDR3 length: 13 residues. Germline V lookup: CDR1 SGDLS, CDR2 YYNGEE.

The sequence came from an adult man with Graves' ophthalmopathy. The J gene is TRBJ2-3, the V gene TRBV9; a possible D gene is TRBD1 (5 bases). The specimen sequenced was peripheral blood. CDR3 DNA: TGTGCCAGCAGCGTGGGGCCGCGTGATACGCAGTATTTT. It codes for CASSVGPRDTQYF.